Listed here are 27 T cell receptor beta chains from one sample, sequenced in a study of beta chain features in type 1 diabetes. Every isolated RNA sample was fully reverse transcribed, so sequencing captured expressed TCRB transcripts. The data were produced by immunoSEQ multiplex PCR, yet TCRdb's version contains in-frame clones alone and is incomplete. This sample has under 450,000 clones, with roughly 14% found just once. Sample: naive CD4+ T cells from blood. All receptors come from a man aged 30 to 45 in good health.

The rearrangement uses TRBV28 and TRBJ2-3; 8 bases map to TRBD1. CDR1 is MDHEN and CDR2 is SYDVKM in the germline V gene. The CDR3 is 12 residues long. V lost 5 bases and J lost 11; bases outside the gene matches: 6. CDR3 sequence (DNA): TGTGCCAGCAGTCTCGGACAGGGTGGGCAGTATTTT. Amino acids: CASSLGQGGQYF. The full variable domain, completed using reference TRBV28 and TRBJ2-3, is DVKVTQSSRYLVKRTGEKVFLECVQDMDHENMFWYRQDPGLGLRLIYFSYDVKMKEKGDIPEGYSVSREKKERFSLILESASTNQTSMYLCASSLGQGGQYFGPGTRLTVL.

This clone has just a few counts. The genes are TRBV7-2 and TRBJ2-1; 10 bases align to TRBD2. The length of the CDR3 is 16 residues. Germline CDR1 is SGHTA and CDR2 is FQGNSA. J was trimmed by 7 bases and V by 1 base; bases with no gene match: 7. CDR3 loop: CASSLVALAGLNEQFF. Here the CDR3 DNA reads TGTGCCAGCAGCTTAGTGGCACTAGCGGGATTAAATGAGCAGTTCTTC.

The chain links TRBV2 to TRBJ2-5; D gene unclear. V gave up 4 bases and J gave up 5 bases, with 11 bases separating them. The CDR3 runs to 13 residues. The germline V gene has CDR1 SNHLY and CDR2 FYNNEI. CDR3 nucleotides: TGTGCCAGCAGTGGGCCACCCGGCGAGACCCAGTACTTC. Translating it yields CASSGPPGETQYF.

This clone has more than one count but fewer than ten. The chain combines TRBV7-3 with TRBJ2-3; 7 bases match TRBD2. Unmatched junction bases numbered 8, after V lost 7 bases and J lost 4 bases. This CDR3 has 14 amino acids. The germline CDR1 and CDR2 sequences are SGHTA and FQGTGA. The CDR3, as DNA: TGTGCCAGCACCCCCCGGGCGGGGGCAGATACGCAGTATTTT. Protein sequence: CASTPRAGADTQYF.

This clone occurred a few times. DNA of the CDR3: TGTGCCAGCAGCTTAGATAGGGAGGATACGCAGTATTTT. Translating it yields CASSLDREDTQYF. The gene calls are TRBV7-9 and TRBJ2-3; tentatively, D is TRBD2 (5 bases). Germline V CDR1 and CDR2: SEHNR, FQNEAQ (reference sequence). V lost 1 base to trimming and J lost 6 bases, with 8 bases between them. The CDR3 is 13 residues long.

As for this clone: The same CDR3 is also encoded by other DNA sequences in this sample. The chain links TRBV7-2 to TRBJ2-1; no clear D gene. Germline V gene sequence: CDR1 SGHTA, CDR2 FQGNSA. The CDR3 has 15 residues. Trimming left V 0 bases short and J 2 bases short, with 8 bases between. The CDR3 DNA reads TGTGCCAGCAGCTTAGCGGGCGGCACCTACAATGAGCAGTTCTTC. Translation: CASSLAGGTYNEQFF.

This clone has only a few counts. This chain joins TRBV14 and TRBJ2-7; 8 bases align to TRBD2. There are 15 residues in the CDR3. Germline CDR1 SGHDN, CDR2 FVKESK. The junction had 9 bases not matched to a gene; V was cut back by 5 bases and J by 3 bases. The CDR3 protein is CASSALAGLYYEQYV. As DNA, the CDR3 is TGTGCCAGCAGCGCTCTAGCGGGCCTTTACTACGAGCAGTACGTC.

The V and J genes are TRBV5-4 and TRBJ1-1; D not certain. The length of the CDR3 is 14 residues. Germline values: CDR1 SGHNT, CDR2 YYREEE (reference sequence). V lost 0 bases, J lost 8 bases, and 14 bases lay in between. The CDR3 nucleotides read TGTGCCAGCAGCTTGGACAGCGGACCGCTAGAAGCTTTCTTT. Protein product: CASSLDSGPLEAFF.

The gene calls are TRBV30 and TRBJ1-4; no definite D call. The CDR3 is 13 amino acids. Germline-derived CDR1 and CDR2 are GTSNPN and SVGIG (reference sequence). The V and J ends lost 5 bases and 7 bases respectively, with 14 bases between them. The CDR3 sequence: CAWGPGPGEKLFF. As DNA, the CDR3 is TGTGCCTGGGGACCGGGCCCTGGTGAAAAACTGTTTTTT.

This clone was observed a handful of times. V gene TRBV9 combines with J gene TRBJ2-5, with D maybe TRBD2 (7 bases). Trimming took 2 bases from V and 1 from J, leaving 18 bases between them. Germline CDR1 is SGDLS and CDR2 is YYNGEE. CDR3 length equals 17 residues. The DNA for the CDR3 is TGTGCCAGCAGCGTTGTAGACGCGGGGGCCCTCCAAGAGACCCAGTACTTC. Translation gives CASSVVDAGALQETQYF.

The chain links TRBV7-9 to TRBJ1-1, with D perhaps TRBD1 (5 bases). Trimming pared 5 bases from V and 1 base from J, leaving 8 bases between. Germline V lookup: CDR1 SEHNR, CDR2 FQNEAQ (reference sequence). The CDR3 spans 13 residues. The CDR3 loop is CASSIRGNTEAFF. The CDR3 DNA follows: TGTGCCAGCAGCATTAGGGGGAACACTGAAGCTTTCTTT.

This clone came up a few times. V and J are TRBV29-1 and TRBJ2-7; D ambiguous. CDR1 and CDR2 (germline): SQVTM, ANQGSEA. Trimming took 6 bases from V and 0 from J, leaving 12 bases between them. The CDR3 contains 13 residues. CDR3 sequence (DNA): TGCAGCGTCCAATCTCCCGTCTCCTACGAGCAGTACTTC. This codes for CSVQSPVSYEQYF.

This clone was recorded a few times. CDR3 residues: CASSQSPRDRNYGYTF. The CDR3 DNA sequence: TGTGCCAGCAGCCAGAGCCCCCGGGACCGCAACTATGGCTACACCTTC. The rearrangement joins TRBV14 to TRBJ1-2; perhaps TRBD1 as D (5 bases). This CDR3 is built from 16 residues. V was pared by 3 bases and J by 2 bases, with 16 bases between. Germline V gene data show CDR1 as SGHDN and CDR2 as FVKESK.

This clone was counted between two and nine times. This chain uses TRBV2 with TRBJ2-1, with unresolved D. Germline CDR1 and CDR2: SNHLY and FYNNEI. Trimming removed 8 bases at V and 10 bases at J, with 9 bases between. The CDR3 is 10 amino acids. Here the CDR3 reads CASSQIEQFF. For the CDR3, the DNA is TGTGCCAGCTCTCAGATAGAGCAGTTCTTC. The entire variable domain, with the rest obtained from reference TRBV2 and TRBJ2-1, is as follows: EPEVTQTPSHQVTQMGQEVILRCVPISNHLYFYWYRQILGQKVEFLVSFYNNEISEKSEIFDDQFSVERPDGSNFTLKIRSTKLEDSAMYFCASSQIEQFFGPGTRLTVL.

The chain has TRBV7-9 and TRBJ2-3, with a weak D call TRBD2 (6 bases). Trimming shortened V by 3 bases and J by 5 bases, and 12 bases separated the two germline ends. This CDR3 has 14 amino acids. Germline CDR1 reads SEHNR; CDR2 reads FQNEAQ (reference sequence). The DNA of the CDR3 is TGTGCCAGCAGCTTGAAGCGGAGGGGAGATACGCAGTATTTT. Its translation is CASSLKRRGDTQYF.

The chain joins TRBV18 to TRBJ2-1, with 9 bases fitting TRBD2. Germline V gene sequence: CDR1 KGHSH, CDR2 LQKENI. The CDR3 has 18 amino acids. With V trimmed by 1 base and J by 0 bases, 7 bases remained unmatched. The CDR3 loop is CASSPRGSGGSSYNEQFF. In DNA, the CDR3 is TGTGCCAGCTCACCACGTGGGAGCGGGGGGTCCTCCTACAATGAGCAGTTCTTC.

Only a few counts were recorded for this clone. The rearrangement links TRBV7-9 to TRBJ2-1; perhaps TRBD1 as D (6 bases). The germline V and J ends were trimmed by 4 bases and 2 bases, with 18 bases remaining between them. Germline V lookup: CDR1 SEHNR, CDR2 FQNEAQ (reference sequence). The CDR3 runs 17 residues. The CDR3 DNA reads TGTGCCAGCAGCTCGAAATGGTCCGGGACAACCTACAATGAGCAGTTCTTC. Translated: CASSSKWSGTTYNEQFF.

The chain has TRBV6-5 and TRBJ1-1; D ambiguous. This CDR3 region has 12 residues. From germline, CDR1 is MNHEY and CDR2 SVGAGI. V lost 4 bases and J 5 bases, leaving 8 bases between the germline ends. The CDR3 sequence: CASSSIGTEAFF. The CDR3 bases are TGTGCCAGCAGTTCGATTGGGACTGAAGCTTTCTTT.

The chain couples TRBV18 to TRBJ2-5, with D hard to call. Per germline, CDR1 KGHSH and CDR2 LQKENI. V was shortened by 2 bases and J by 3 bases, with 10 bases between the two germline ends. This CDR3 has 14 amino acids. CDR3 residues: CASSPIGQEETQYF. The CDR3 DNA is TGTGCCAGCTCACCAATTGGGCAGGAAGAGACCCAGTACTTC.

V is TRBV10-3 and J is TRBJ1-4, with no clear D. Germline CDR1 and CDR2: ENHRY and SYGVKD. V lost 0 bases, J lost 0 bases, and 8 bases lay in between. This CDR3 is built from 16 residues. CDR3 bases: TGTGCCATCAGTGAGTCTTCACTCGCAACTAATGAAAAACTGTTTTTT. Amino acids: CAISESSLATNEKLFF.

This clone was counted between two and nine times. The J gene is TRBJ1-4, the V gene TRBV11-2; perhaps TRBD1 as D (5 bases). Trimming shortened V by 6 bases and J by 7 bases, and 21 bases separated the two germline ends. The CDR3 consists of 16 residues. Germline CDR1 is SGHAT and CDR2 is FQNNGV. The CDR3 coding sequence is TGTGCCAGCAGGCCCGGGCGGGGCGGATCTGGTGAAAAACTGTTTTTT. Encoded protein: CASRPGRGGSGEKLFF.

The chain couples TRBV2 to TRBJ1-5; TRBD1 might be the D (5 bases). The germline V gene encodes CDR1 SNHLY and CDR2 FYNNEI. The CDR3 consists of 13 residues. V lost 8 bases to trimming and J lost 6 bases, with 14 bases between them. The CDR3 coding sequence is TGTGCCAGCGCTAGGGGCCTCGGTCAGCCCCAGCATTTT. Protein product: CASARGLGQPQHF.

The chain couples TRBV30 to TRBJ2-7; the match to TRBD2 covers 15 bases. The CDR3 covers 16 residues. V lost 5 bases to trimming and J lost 7 bases; unmatched junction nucleotides: 12. Germline CDR1 GTSNPN, CDR2 SVGIG (reference sequence). CDR3 loop: CAWSWGLAGGGGEQYV. For the CDR3, the DNA is TGTGCCTGGTCGTGGGGACTAGCGGGAGGCGGGGGTGAGCAGTACGTC.

This clone was seen a few times. The J gene is TRBJ2-2, the V gene TRBV4-3; D ambiguous. The CDR3 spans 12 residues. The ends were cut back, 5 bases at V and 12 bases at J, with 13 bases in the middle. Germline CDR1 and CDR2: LGHNA and YSLEER. As DNA, the CDR3 is TGCGCCAGCAGCTCCGAGGTTGAGAAGCTGTTTTTT. Amino acids: CASSSEVEKLFF.

Notes on this clone: Because the CDR3's place on the DNA is in doubt, the DNA is left out and the CDR3 is given as listed by TCRdb. The chain has TRBV10-3 and TRBJ1-2. In germline, CDR1 is ENHRY, CDR2 SYGVKD. The CDR3 sequence runs 15 residues, both termini included. The CDR3 spells CAISTSGGTEVAYTF.

This clone was picked up a small number of times. The chain uses TRBV6-5 and TRBJ1-2; D call uncertain. This CDR3 region has 13 residues. Germline-derived CDR1 and CDR2 are MNHEY and SVGAGI. V dropped 5 bases and J dropped 2 bases, with 9 bases sitting between them. The CDR3 nucleotides are TGTGCCAGCAGTGATCCCAGGAACTATGGCTACACCTTC. Protein sequence: CASSDPRNYGYTF.

This clone appeared a few times. The chain couples TRBV29-1 to TRBJ2-6; the D gene is possibly TRBD1 (5 bases). Germline CDR1 and CDR2: SQVTM and ANQGSEA. Trimming removed 0 bases at V and 0 bases at J, with 9 bases between. The CDR3 length is 16 residues. The DNA for the CDR3 is TGCAGCGTTGAAGATGGGGCGAGCTCTGGGGCCAACGTCCTGACTTTC. Its protein is CSVEDGASSGANVLTF. The complete variable domain, with remaining parts taken from reference TRBV29-1 and TRBJ2-6, reads SAVISQKPSRDICQRGTSLTIQCQVDSQVTMMFWYRQQPGQSLTLIATANQGSEATYESGFVIDKFPISRPNLTFSTLTVSNMSPEDSSIYLCSVEDGASSGANVLTFGAGSRLTVL.